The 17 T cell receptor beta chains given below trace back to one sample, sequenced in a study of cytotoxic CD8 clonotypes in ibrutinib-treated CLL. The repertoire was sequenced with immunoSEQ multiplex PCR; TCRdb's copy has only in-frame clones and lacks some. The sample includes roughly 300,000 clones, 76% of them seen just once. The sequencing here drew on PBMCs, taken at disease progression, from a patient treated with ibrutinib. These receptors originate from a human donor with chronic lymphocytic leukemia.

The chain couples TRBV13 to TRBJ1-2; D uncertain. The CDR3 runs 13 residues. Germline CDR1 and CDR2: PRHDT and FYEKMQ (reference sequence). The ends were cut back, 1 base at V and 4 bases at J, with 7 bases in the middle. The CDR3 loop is CASSLAGSYGYTF. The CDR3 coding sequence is TGTGCCAGCAGCTTAGCGGGCAGCTATGGCTACACCTTC.

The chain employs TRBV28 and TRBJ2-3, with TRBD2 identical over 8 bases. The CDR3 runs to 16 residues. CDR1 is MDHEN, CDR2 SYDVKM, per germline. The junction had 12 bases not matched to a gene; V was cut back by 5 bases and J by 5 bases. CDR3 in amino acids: CASSDGLAGIEDTQYF. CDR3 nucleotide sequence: TGTGCCAGCAGTGATGGACTAGCCGGTATAGAAGATACGCAGTATTTT.

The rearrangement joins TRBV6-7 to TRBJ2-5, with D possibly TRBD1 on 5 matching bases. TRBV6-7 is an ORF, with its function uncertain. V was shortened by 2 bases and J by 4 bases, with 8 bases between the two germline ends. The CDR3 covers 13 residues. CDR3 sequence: CASSYDRRETQYF. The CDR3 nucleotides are TGTGCCAGCAGTTACGACAGACGAGAGACCCAGTACTTC.

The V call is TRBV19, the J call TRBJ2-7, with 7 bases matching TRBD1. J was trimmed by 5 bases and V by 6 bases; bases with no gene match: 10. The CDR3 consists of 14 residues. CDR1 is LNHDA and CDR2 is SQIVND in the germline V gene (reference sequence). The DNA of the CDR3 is TGTGCCAGTAGCTGGGGACAGCGTCCCAACGAGCAGTACTTC. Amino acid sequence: CASSWGQRPNEQYF. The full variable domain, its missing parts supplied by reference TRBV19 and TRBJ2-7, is DGGITQSPKYLFRKEGQNVTLSCEQNLNHDAMYWYRQDPGQGLRLIYYSQIVNDFQKGDIAEGYSVSREKKESFPLTVTSAQKNPTAFYLCASSWGQRPNEQYFGPGTRLTVT.

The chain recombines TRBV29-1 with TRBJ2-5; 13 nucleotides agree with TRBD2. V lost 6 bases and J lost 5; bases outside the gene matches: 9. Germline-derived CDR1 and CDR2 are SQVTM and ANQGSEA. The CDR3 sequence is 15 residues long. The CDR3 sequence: CSVAGLAGEHETQYF. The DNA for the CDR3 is TGCAGCGTCGCCGGACTAGCGGGAGAACATGAGACCCAGTACTTC.

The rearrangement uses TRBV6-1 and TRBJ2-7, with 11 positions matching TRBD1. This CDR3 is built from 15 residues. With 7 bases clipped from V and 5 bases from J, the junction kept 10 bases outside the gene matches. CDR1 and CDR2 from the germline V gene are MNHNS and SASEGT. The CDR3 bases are TGTGCCAGCACCACAACTTGGACAGGGGGCAACGAGCAGTACTTC. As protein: CASTTTWTGGNEQYF.

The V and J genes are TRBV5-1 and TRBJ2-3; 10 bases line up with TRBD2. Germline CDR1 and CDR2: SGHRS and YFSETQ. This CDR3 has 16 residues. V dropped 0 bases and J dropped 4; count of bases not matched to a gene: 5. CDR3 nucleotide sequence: TGCGCCAGCAGCTTGGTAGCGGGGGGCCGGGCAGATACGCAGTATTTT. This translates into CASSLVAGGRADTQYF.

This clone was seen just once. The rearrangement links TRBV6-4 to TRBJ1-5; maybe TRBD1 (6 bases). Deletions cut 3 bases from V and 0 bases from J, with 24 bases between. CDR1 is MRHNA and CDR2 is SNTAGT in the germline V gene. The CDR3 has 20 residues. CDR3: CASSDHMDSLYSYSNQPQHF. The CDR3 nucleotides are TGTGCCAGCAGTGATCACATGGACAGCTTATATTCCTATAGCAATCAGCCCCAGCATTTT.

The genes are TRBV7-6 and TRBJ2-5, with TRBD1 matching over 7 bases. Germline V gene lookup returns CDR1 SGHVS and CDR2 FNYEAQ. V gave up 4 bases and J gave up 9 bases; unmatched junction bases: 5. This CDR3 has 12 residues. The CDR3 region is CASSSTGAAQYF. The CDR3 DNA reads TGTGCCAGCAGCTCTACAGGGGCGGCCCAGTACTTC.

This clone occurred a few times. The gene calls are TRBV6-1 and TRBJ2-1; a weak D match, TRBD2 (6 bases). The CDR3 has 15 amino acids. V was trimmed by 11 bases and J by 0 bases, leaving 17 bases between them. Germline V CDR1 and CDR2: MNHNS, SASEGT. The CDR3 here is CAPQWAGSSYNEQFF. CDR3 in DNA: TGTGCCCCCCAGTGGGCGGGGAGCTCCTACAATGAGCAGTTCTTC.

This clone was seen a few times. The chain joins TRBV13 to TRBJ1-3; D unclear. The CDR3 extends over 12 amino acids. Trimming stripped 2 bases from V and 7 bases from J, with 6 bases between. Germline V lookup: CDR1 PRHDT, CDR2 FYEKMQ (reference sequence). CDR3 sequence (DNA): TGTGCCAGCAGCTTATTTTCGAACACCATATATTTT. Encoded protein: CASSLFSNTIYF.

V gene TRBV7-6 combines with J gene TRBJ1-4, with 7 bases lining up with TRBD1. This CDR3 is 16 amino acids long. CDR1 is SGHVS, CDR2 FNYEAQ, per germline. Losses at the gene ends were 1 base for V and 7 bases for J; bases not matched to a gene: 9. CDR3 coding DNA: TGTGCCAGCAGCTTAGAGGGGGCAGGTAGAGGTGAAAAACTGTTTTTT. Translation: CASSLEGAGRGEKLFF. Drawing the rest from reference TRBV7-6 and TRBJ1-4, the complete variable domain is GAGVSQSPRYKVTKRGQDVALRCDPISGHVSLYWYRQALGQGPEFLTYFNYEAQQDKSGLPNDRFSAERPEGSISTLTIQRTEQRDSAMYRCASSLEGAGRGEKLFFGSGTQLSVL.

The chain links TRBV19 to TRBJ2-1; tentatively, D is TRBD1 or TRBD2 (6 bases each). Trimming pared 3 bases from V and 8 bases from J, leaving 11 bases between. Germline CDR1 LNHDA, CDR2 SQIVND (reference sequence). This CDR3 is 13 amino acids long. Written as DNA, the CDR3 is TGTGCCAGTAGTATCCCGGGGGCCCATGAGCAGTTCTTC. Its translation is CASSIPGAHEQFF.

The CDR3, as DNA: TGTGCCAGCTCACCCAAACAGACAGGGCTCCAAGAGACCCAGTACTTC. The encoded protein is CASSPKQTGLQETQYF. The chain uses TRBV18 and TRBJ2-5; 7 bases align to TRBD1. Germline values: CDR1 KGHSH, CDR2 LQKENI. This CDR3 is 16 amino acids long. V shed 3 bases and J 1 base; nucleotides not matched to a gene: 8.

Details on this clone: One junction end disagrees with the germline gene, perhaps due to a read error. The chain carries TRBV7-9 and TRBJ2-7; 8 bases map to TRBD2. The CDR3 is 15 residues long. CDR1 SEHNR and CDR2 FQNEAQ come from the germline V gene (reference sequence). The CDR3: CASSLPRGGPYEQCF. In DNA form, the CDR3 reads TGTGCCAGCAGCTTACCCCGGGGGGGTCCCTACGAGCAGTGCTTC.

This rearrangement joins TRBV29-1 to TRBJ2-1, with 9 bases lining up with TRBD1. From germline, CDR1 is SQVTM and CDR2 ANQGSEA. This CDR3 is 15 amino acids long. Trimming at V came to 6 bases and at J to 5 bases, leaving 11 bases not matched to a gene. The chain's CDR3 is CSVRVHRDRDNEQFF. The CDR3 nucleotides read TGCAGCGTCCGGGTCCACCGGGACAGGGACAATGAGCAGTTCTTC.

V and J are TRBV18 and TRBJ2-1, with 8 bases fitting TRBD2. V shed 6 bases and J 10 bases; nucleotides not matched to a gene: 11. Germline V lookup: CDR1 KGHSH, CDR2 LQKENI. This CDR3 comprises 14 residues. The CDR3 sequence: CASSPGGGRGEQFF. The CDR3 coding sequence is TGTGCCAGCTCCCCGGGGGGGGGACGAGGGGAGCAGTTCTTC.